Listed here are 20 T cell receptor beta chains from one sample, sequenced in a study of sequential checkpoint blockade in melanoma. Assay: immunoSEQ multiplex PCR; the TCRdb copy retains only in-frame clones and omits some. The sample carries 13,000 or so clones, over 65% recorded once. Indicated treatment: randomized to nivolumab then ipilimumab (arm A) or the reverse (arm B). Here the sequenced sample was CD8+ T cells sorted from blood (inferred from file names), taken from a patient given nivolumab and ipilimumab in sequence. The receptors stem from a human donor with melanoma.

CDR3 nucleotides: TGTGCCAGTAGTATCGGTCTAGCGGGAATATATGAGCAGTTCTTC. As protein: CASSIGLAGIYEQFF. The V and J genes are TRBV19 and TRBJ2-1, with 9 positions matching TRBD2. Germline CDR1 and CDR2: LNHDA and SQIVND (reference sequence). This CDR3 is built from 15 residues. Germline trimming cut 3 bases from V and 8 bases from J; bases unmatched to any gene: 8.

The V gene is TRBV7-9, the J gene TRBJ2-7; TRBD2 aligns across 11 bases. CDR1 is SEHNR, CDR2 FQNEAQ, per germline (reference sequence). With V trimmed by 5 bases and J by 0 bases, 6 bases remained unmatched. The CDR3 totals 16 residues. CDR3 nucleotides: TGTGCCAGCAGCCAAACACTAGCGGGGGCCTCCTACGAGCAGTACTTC. It codes for CASSQTLAGASYEQYF. Full variable domain (missing parts from reference TRBV7-9 and TRBJ2-7): DTGVSQNPRHKITKRGQNVTFRCDPISEHNRLYWYRQTLGQGPEFLTYFQNEAQLEKSRLLSDRFSAERPKGSFSTLEIQRTEQGDSAMYLCASSQTLAGASYEQYFGPGTRLTVT.

This chain connects TRBV2 to TRBJ2-5; a weak D match, TRBD2 (6 bases). Germline CDR1 reads SNHLY; CDR2 reads FYNNEI. Trimming removed 10 bases at V and 5 bases at J, with 17 bases between. The CDR3 length is 13 residues. The CDR3 reads CAIHGTPDETQYF. As DNA, the CDR3 is TGTGCCATCCACGGGACTCCCGATGAGACCCAGTACTTC.

The chain links TRBV5-1 to TRBJ2-5, with 13 bases lining up with TRBD2. CDR1 is SGHRS, CDR2 YFSETQ, per germline. CDR3 length: 15 residues. With 4 bases clipped from V and 3 bases from J, the junction kept 3 bases outside the gene matches. In nucleotides, the CDR3 is TGCGCCAGCAGCGGAGGACTAGCGGGAGAAGAGACCCAGTACTTC. Translated: CASSGGLAGEETQYF.

The rearrangement uses TRBV6-1 and TRBJ2-7; TRBD1 matches at 9 bases. This CDR3 spans 14 amino acids. Germline CDR1 and CDR2: MNHNS and SASEGT. V was clipped by 6 bases and J by 4 bases; unmatched bases: 7. Here the CDR3 reads CASSLGQGSYEQYF. DNA for the CDR3: TGTGCCAGCAGCCTCGGACAGGGGAGTTACGAGCAGTACTTC.

The rearrangement uses TRBV9 and TRBJ2-3; D gene unclear. The V gene's germline CDR1 is SGDLS and CDR2 YYNGEE. The CDR3 covers 13 residues. Trimming shortened V by 2 bases and J by 5 bases, and 9 bases separated the two germline ends. Here the CDR3 reads CASSVASEDTQYF. CDR3 coding DNA: TGTGCCAGCAGCGTTGCTAGTGAAGATACGCAGTATTTT.

CDR3 protein: CASGLPPRPDRAYEQYF. The CDR3 DNA follows: TGTGCTAGTGGTTTGCCGCCCCGACCGGACAGAGCCTACGAGCAGTACTTC. J is TRBJ2-7 and V is TRBV12-5; weak D call: TRBD1 (6 bases). The CDR3 length is 17 residues. Germline V lookup: CDR1 LGHNT, CDR2 FRNRAP. V lost 2 bases and J 2 bases, leaving 19 bases between the germline ends.

Details on this clone: This specimen includes other DNA sequences encoding the same CDR3. The chain recombines TRBV10-3 with TRBJ1-1, with 10 bases fitting TRBD1. CDR1 and CDR2 (germline): ENHRY, SYGVKD. CDR3 size: 16 residues. The J segment lost 2 bases and the V segment lost 2 bases, leaving 5 bases of the junction unmatched. The CDR3: CAISERDRGLNTEAFF. Here the CDR3 DNA reads TGTGCCATCAGTGAGAGGGACAGGGGCTTAAACACTGAAGCTTTCTTT.

The chain recombines TRBV28 with TRBJ2-1, with 9 bases that match TRBD1. Germline CDR1 reads MDHEN; CDR2 reads SYDVKM. The CDR3 length is 15 residues. The trim removed 5 bases at V and 0 bases at J, leaving 2 bases unmatched. The CDR3, as DNA: TGTGCCAGCAGTGCGACAGGGGGCTCCTACAATGAGCAGTTCTTC. Encoded protein: CASSATGGSYNEQFF.

CDR3 in amino acids: CASSPSTGFYEQYF. The CDR3 DNA follows: TGTGCCAGCTCACCCTCGACAGGGTTTTACGAGCAGTACTTC. The genes are TRBV18 and TRBJ2-7, with 7 bases identical to TRBD1. After removal of 3 bases from V and 4 bases from J, the junction contained 6 bases not matched to a gene. The CDR3 is 14 amino acids. Germline V CDR1 and CDR2: KGHSH, LQKENI.

V is TRBV4-1 and J is TRBJ1-3, with a weak D call TRBD1 (5 bases). The germline gives CDR1 MGHRA, CDR2 YSYEKL. Trimming stripped 8 bases from V and 4 bases from J, with 15 bases between. This CDR3 spans 14 amino acids. The CDR3: CASRGGLEGNTIYF. Here the CDR3 DNA reads TGCGCCAGCCGCGGGGGTTTGGAAGGAAACACCATATATTTT.

The V gene is TRBV11-1, the J gene TRBJ1-5, with a tentative D call TRBD1 (5 bases). CDR3 size: 13 residues. Per the germline V gene, CDR1 is SGHAT and CDR2 is FQDESV (reference sequence). V was pared by 4 bases and J by 2 bases, with 6 bases between. CDR3 amino acids: CASSWGGNQPQHF. CDR3 nucleotides: TGTGCCAGCAGCTGGGGGGGCAATCAGCCCCAGCATTTT.

This clone is medium-sized. The CDR3 reads CASSSSRDRSYEQYF. The CDR3 DNA is TGTGCCAGCAGCTCGTCCCGGGACAGGTCCTACGAGCAGTACTTC. The rearrangement joins TRBV13 to TRBJ2-7; 8 positions match TRBD1. Per the germline V gene, CDR1 is PRHDT and CDR2 is FYEKMQ (reference sequence). The V and J ends lost 4 bases and 1 base, in that order; junction bases with no gene match: 6. This CDR3 contains 15 residues.

V is TRBV5-1 and J is TRBJ2-2, with D perhaps TRBD2 (5 bases). The CDR3 contains 13 residues. CDR1 and CDR2 (germline): SGHRS, YFSETQ. Trimming stripped 6 bases from V and 6 bases from J, with 12 bases between. The CDR3 here is CASTPDFPGELFF. The CDR3 DNA reads as TGCGCCAGCACCCCGGACTTCCCCGGGGAGCTGTTTTTT.

The chain recombines TRBV27 with TRBJ2-2; 9 bases are a match to TRBD1. V lost 2 bases to trimming and J lost 6 bases; unmatched junction nucleotides: 7. The CDR3 consists of 16 residues. Germline loops: CDR1 MNHEY, CDR2 SMNVEV (reference sequence). CDR3 coding DNA: TGTGCCAGCAGTTTAGGCCCCGGGACAGGGTCCGGGGAGCTGTTTTTT. It translates to CASSLGPGTGSGELFF.

The gene calls are TRBV7-8 and TRBJ1-2; D not certain. The CDR3 extends over 16 amino acids. CDR1 SGHVS and CDR2 FQNEAQ come from the germline V gene. The germline V and J ends were trimmed by 0 bases and 3 bases, with 14 bases remaining between them. CDR3 sequence: CASSLARLGGDYGYTF. The CDR3 region has the DNA TGTGCCAGCAGCTTAGCCCGGTTGGGAGGAGACTATGGCTACACCTTC.

This sequence joins TRBV6-1 and TRBJ2-5; the D gene is possibly TRBD1 (6 bases). V was cut by 10 bases and J by 2 bases, with 11 bases left in between. From germline, CDR1 is MNHNS and CDR2 SASEGT. The CDR3 covers 12 residues. In DNA form, the CDR3 reads TGTGCCATCAGGACAGAGCAAGAGACCCAGTACTTC. Protein: CAIRTEQETQYF.

The rearrangement links TRBV19 to TRBJ1-1; D might be TRBD1 (5 bases). The CDR3 is made up of 15 amino acids. CDR1 and CDR2 (germline): LNHDA, SQIVND (reference sequence). V was clipped by 4 bases and J by 4 bases, with 16 bases between them. CDR3: CASSTTSQGSTEAFF. CDR3 bases: TGTGCCAGTAGTACCACATCTCAGGGTAGCACTGAAGCTTTCTTT.

The V call is TRBV5-1, the J call TRBJ1-4; 7 positions match TRBD1. This CDR3 region has 14 residues. J lost 9 bases, V lost 0 bases, and 5 bases had no gene match. Germline values: CDR1 SGHRS, CDR2 YFSETQ. The CDR3 spells CASSLASGQQKLFF. The DNA of the CDR3 is TGCGCCAGCAGCTTGGCCTCGGGACAGCAAAAACTGTTTTTT.

The V and J genes are TRBV28 and TRBJ2-1; TRBD2 might be the D (6 bases). The CDR3 is made up of 14 amino acids. V was cut by 2 bases and J by 5 bases, with 10 bases left in between. Germline assignment: CDR1 MDHEN and CDR2 SYDVKM. This chain's CDR3 is CASSLAGLHNEQFF. CDR3 DNA sequence: TGTGCCAGCAGTTTAGCGGGGCTCCACAATGAGCAGTTCTTC.